The source of this T cell receptor (beta chain) is a study of T cell responses to AZD1222 COVID-19 vaccine. Repertoires were generated with immunoSEQ multiplex PCR, while TCRdb's copy carries only in-frame clones and drops some. The table has approximately 100,000 clones, around nine tenths seen once; the top ten hold around 10%. This clone appeared a single time. This CDR3 contains 15 residues. Between the trimmed V and J ends, which lost 2 bases and 5 bases, there was a span of 15 bases. Germline V gives CDR1 LGHDT, CDR2 YNNKEL (reference sequence). Sequencing was performed on peripheral blood, taken on day 0 of AZD1222 vaccination. The clonotype originates from an adult in good health. V gene TRBV3-1 (or the pseudogene TRBV3-2) combines with J gene TRBJ1-2; weak D call: TRBD1 (5 bases). The CDR3 loop reads CASSQLGGEDYGYTF. The CDR3 DNA is TGTGCCAGCAGCCAATTGGGGGGGGAGGATTATGGCTACACCTTC.